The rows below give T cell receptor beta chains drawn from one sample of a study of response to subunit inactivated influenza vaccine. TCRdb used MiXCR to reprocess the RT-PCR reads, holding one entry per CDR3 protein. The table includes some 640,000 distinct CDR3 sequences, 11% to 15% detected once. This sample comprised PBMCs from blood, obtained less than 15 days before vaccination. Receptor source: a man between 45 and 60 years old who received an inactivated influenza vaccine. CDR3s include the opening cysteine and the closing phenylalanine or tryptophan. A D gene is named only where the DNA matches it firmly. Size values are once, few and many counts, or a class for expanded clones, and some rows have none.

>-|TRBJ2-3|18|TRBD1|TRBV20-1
CSAIGQGATTTPGITQYF
TGCAGTGCTATAGGACAGGGAGCGACAACCACTCCGGGCATTACGCAGTATTTT
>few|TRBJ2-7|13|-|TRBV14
CASSQDNMGEQYF
TGTGCCAGCAGCCAAGACAACATGGGCGAGCAGTACTTC
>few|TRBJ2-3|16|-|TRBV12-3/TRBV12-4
CASRPDRTLFTDTQYF
TGTGCCAGCAGACCTGACAGGACGCTATTCACAGATACGCAGTATTTT
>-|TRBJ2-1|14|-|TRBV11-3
CASSPEAGSDEQFF
TGTGCCAGCAGCCCTGAGGCAGGCAGCGATGAGCAGTTCTTC
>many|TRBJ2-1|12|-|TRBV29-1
CSVGDTLVKQFF
TGCAGCGTTGGAGATACTCTGGTTAAGCAGTTCTTC
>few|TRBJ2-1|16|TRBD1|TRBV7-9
CASSLGQVSSYNEQFF
TGTGCCAGCAGCTTGGGACAGGTTAGCTCCTACAATGAGCAGTTCTTC
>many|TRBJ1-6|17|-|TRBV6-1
CASSDPRVSSYNSPLHF
TGTGCCAGCAGTGACCCCAGGGTCAGCTCCTATAATTCACCCCTCCACTTT
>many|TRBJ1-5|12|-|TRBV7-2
CASKNSNQPQHF
TGTGCCAGCAAGAATAGCAATCAGCCCCAGCATTTT
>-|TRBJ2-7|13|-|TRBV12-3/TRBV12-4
CASSLGAVYEQYF
TGTGCCAGCAGTTTAGGGGCGGTCTACGAGCAGTACTTC
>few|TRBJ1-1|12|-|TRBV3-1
CASSQGGREAFF
TGTGCCAGCAGCCAAGGGGGCAGGGAAGCTTTCTTT
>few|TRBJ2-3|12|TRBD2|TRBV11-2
CASRGESDTQYF
TGTGCCAGCCGGGGGGAGTCAGATACGCAGTATTTT
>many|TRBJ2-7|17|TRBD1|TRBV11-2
CASSPIYIGTGAYEQYF
TGTGCCAGCAGCCCCATCTACATTGGGACAGGGGCCTACGAGCAGTACTTC
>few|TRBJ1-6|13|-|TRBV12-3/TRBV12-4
CASTTEHNSPLHF
TGTGCCAGCACGACGGAACATAATTCACCCCTCCACTTT
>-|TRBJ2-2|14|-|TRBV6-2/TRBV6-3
CASSWGRSTGELFF
TGTGCCAGCAGTTGGGGCCGCTCCACCGGGGAGCTGTTTTTT
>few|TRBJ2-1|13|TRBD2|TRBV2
CAGRAGSYNEQFF
TGTGCCGGGAGGGCAGGATCCTACAATGAGCAGTTCTTC
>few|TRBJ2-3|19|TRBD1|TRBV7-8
CASSHSPTPGQGYTDTQYF
TGTGCCAGCAGCCATTCGCCTACCCCGGGACAGGGCTACACAGATACGCAGTATTTT
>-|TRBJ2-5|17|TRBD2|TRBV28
CASSFGGGSPRQETQYF
TGTGCCAGCAGTTTTGGCGGCGGGAGTCCCAGGCAAGAGACCCAGTACTTC
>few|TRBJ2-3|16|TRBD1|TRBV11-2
CASSYRQGPVTDTQYF
TGTGCCAGCAGCTATCGACAGGGGCCCGTAACAGATACGCAGTATTTT
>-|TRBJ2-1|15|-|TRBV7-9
CASSLALGQNNEQFF
TGTGCCAGCAGCTTAGCTTTGGGACAAAACAATGAGCAGTTCTTC
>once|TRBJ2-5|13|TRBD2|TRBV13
CASSLLAGPAQYF
TGTGCCAGCAGCTTATTAGCGGGACCCGCCCAGTACTTC
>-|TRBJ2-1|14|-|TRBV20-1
CSAPSWGTRNEQFF
TGCAGTGCTCCCTCATGGGGGACCAGAAATGAGCAGTTCTTC
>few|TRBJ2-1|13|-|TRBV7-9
CASSILDYNEQFF
TGTGCCAGCAGCATTCTGGATTACAATGAGCAGTTCTTC
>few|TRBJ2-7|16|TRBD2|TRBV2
CASSDPSSGRGNEQYF
TGTGCCAGCAGCGACCCCTCTAGCGGGAGAGGGAACGAGCAGTACTTC
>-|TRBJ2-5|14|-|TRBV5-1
CASSSPGSGMTQYF
TGCGCCAGCAGCTCACCCGGGAGCGGCATGACCCAGTACTTC
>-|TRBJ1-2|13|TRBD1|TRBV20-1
CSATGQTNYGYTF
TGCAGTGCTACGGGACAGACCAACTATGGCTACACCTTC
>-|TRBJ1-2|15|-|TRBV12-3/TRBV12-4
CASSLSRFLAYGYTF
TGTGCCAGCAGTTTAAGTCGTTTTCTCGCCTATGGCTACACCTTC